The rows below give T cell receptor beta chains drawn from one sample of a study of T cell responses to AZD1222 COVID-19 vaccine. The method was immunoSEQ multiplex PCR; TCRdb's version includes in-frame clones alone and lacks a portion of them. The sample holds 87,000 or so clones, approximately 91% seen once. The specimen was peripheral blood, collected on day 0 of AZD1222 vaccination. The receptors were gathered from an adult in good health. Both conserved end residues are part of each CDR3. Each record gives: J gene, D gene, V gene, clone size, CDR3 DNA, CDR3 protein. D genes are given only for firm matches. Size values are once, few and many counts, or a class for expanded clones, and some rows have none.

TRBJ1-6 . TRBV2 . TGTGCCAGCAGGGACAGCTATAATTCACCCCTCCACTTT CASRDSYNSPLHF
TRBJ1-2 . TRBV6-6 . TGTGCCAGCAGTCCGACTTCCCCAGTGGGACAAGTCTATGGCTACACCTTC CASSPTSPVGQVYGYTF
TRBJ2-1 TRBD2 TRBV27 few TGTGCCAGCGGTAGCGGGGGGGCCTTTAATGAGCAGTTCTTC CASGSGGAFNEQFF
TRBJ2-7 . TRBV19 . TGTGCCAGTGCCCGGGGGTGGACCTACGAGCAGTACTTC CASARGWTYEQYF
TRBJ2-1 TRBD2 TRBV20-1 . TGCAGTGCTAGTGGAGCTAGCGGCCTCGATGAGCAGTTCTTC CSASGASGLDEQFF
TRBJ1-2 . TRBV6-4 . TGTGCCAGCAGTATCACGGGACATGTAGGTTATGGCTACACCTTC CASSITGHVGYGYTF
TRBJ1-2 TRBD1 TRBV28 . TGTGCCAGCAGTTTATCAGGGGGGACTTACTATGGCTACACCTTC CASSLSGGTYYGYTF
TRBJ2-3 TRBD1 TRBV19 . TGTGCCAGTAGTGTGGGACAGGGGGCAGATACGCAGTATTTT CASSVGQGADTQYF
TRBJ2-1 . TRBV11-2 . TGTGCCAGCAGCTTAGATGTACCCGGGGCCATCTGGAGCTCCTACAATGAGCAGTTCTTC CASSLDVPGAIWSSYNEQFF
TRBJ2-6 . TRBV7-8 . TGTGCCAGCAGCTTAAGACCCCCTGGGGGTGGGGCCAACGTCCTGACTTTC CASSLRPPGGGANVLTF
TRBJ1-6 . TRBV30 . TGTGCCTGCTGGGGCAGGGTCAATTCACCCCTCCACTTT CACWGRVNSPLHF
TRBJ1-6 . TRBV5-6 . TGTGCCAGCAGCTTAGGGGCCGCCTATAATTCACCCCTCCACTTT CASSLGAAYNSPLHF
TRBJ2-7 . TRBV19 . TGTGCCAGTAGTGTGACAGGAGACTACGAGCAGTACTTC CASSVTGDYEQYF
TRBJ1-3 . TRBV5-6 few TGTGCCAGCAGCTTGGGCAGATACTCTGGAAACACCATATATTTT CASSLGRYSGNTIYF
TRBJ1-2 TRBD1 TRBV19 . TGTGCCAGTAGGGGCCCCGGGACAGGGGGCGGCTATGGCTACACCTTC CASRGPGTGGGYGYTF
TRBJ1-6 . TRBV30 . TGTGCCTGGAGTGGGGGTCAGAATTCACCCCTCCACTTT CAWSGGQNSPLHF
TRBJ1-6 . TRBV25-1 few TGTGCCAGCAGCCGGACCCGAGATAATTCACCCCTCCACTTT CASSRTRDNSPLHF
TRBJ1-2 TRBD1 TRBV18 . TGTGCCAGCTCCCCCGACAGGGGTGCTTATGGCTACACCTTC CASSPDRGAYGYTF
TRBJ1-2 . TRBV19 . TGTGCCAGTAGTCTGGAGGGAAACTATGGCTACACCTTC CASSLEGNYGYTF
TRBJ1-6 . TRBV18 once TGTGCCAGCTCACCCCTAAGCTATAATTCACCCCTCCACTTT CASSPLSYNSPLHF
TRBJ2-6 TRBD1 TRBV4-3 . TGCGCCAGCAGCCAAGACACAGGGGTCGGGGCCAACGTCCTGACTTTC CASSQDTGVGANVLTF
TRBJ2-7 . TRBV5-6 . TGTGCCAGCAGCCAAAGGGCCCCCCACGAGCAGTACTTC CASSQRAPHEQYF
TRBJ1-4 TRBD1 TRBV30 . TGTGCCTGGAGTCCGGACAGGGGTGAAAAACTGTTTTTT CAWSPDRGEKLFF
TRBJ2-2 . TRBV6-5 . TGTGCCAGCACCGGGTCCTACACCGGGGAGCTGTTTTTT CASTGSYTGELFF
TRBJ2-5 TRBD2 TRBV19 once TGTGCCAGTAGACCCCGAGGGGAGGGCCAAGTGGGGACCCAGTACTTC CASRPRGEGQVGTQYF
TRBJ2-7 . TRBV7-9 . TGTGCCAGCAGCTCCGTAGCCCTGAGCTACGAGCAGTACTTC CASSSVALSYEQYF
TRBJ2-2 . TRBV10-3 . TGTGCCATTCATAGCGGTGCCGGGGAGCTGTTTTTT CAIHSGAGELFF
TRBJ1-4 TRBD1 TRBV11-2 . TGTGCCAGCAGCCCAGGGGGCGGGGAACGGGAAAAACTGTTTTTT CASSPGGGEREKLFF
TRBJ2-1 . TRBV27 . TGCCCCGGGGGGCCCCACAATGAGCAGTTCTTC CPGGPHNEQFF
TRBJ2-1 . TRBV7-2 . TGTGCCAGCAGCTCCAATAAGAATGAGCAGTTCTTC CASSSNKNEQFF
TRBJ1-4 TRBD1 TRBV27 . TGTGCCAGCAGTTTGGACAGGGCTGCTAATGAAAAACTGTTTTTT CASSLDRAANEKLFF
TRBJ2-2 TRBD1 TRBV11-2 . TGTGCCAGCAGCGCGGACAGGGGGCGCGGAGGGGAGCTGTTTTTT CASSADRGRGGELFF
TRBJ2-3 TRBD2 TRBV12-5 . TGTGCTAGTGGTTTGGTCGGGACTAGCGCAGATACGCAGTATTTT CASGLVGTSADTQYF
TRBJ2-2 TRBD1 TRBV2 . TGTGCCAGCGGTATAGCCAGACAGGGTTGGGACACCGGGGAGCTGTTTTTT CASGIARQGWDTGELFF
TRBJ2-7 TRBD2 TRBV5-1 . TGCGCCAGCAGCTCAGGACTAGCGGGGAACTACGAGCAGTACTTC CASSSGLAGNYEQYF
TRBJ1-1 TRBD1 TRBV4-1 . TGCGCCAGCAGCCACTCCGGGACAGCGAACACTGAAGCTTTCTTT CASSHSGTANTEAFF
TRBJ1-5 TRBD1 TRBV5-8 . TGTGCCAGCAGGCCTAGATTATCCGCACAGGGGCTGAATCAGCCCCAGCATTTT CASRPRLSAQGLNQPQHF
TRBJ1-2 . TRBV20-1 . TGCAGTGCCCGGGAGGGTGGCTACACCTTC CSAREGGYTF
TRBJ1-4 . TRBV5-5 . TGTGCCAGCAGCTTGGTAGGGACGGCTAATGAAAAACTGTTTTTT CASSLVGTANEKLFF
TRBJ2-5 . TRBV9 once TGTGCCAGCGGGGGGCCGGCTCCCCAAGAGACCCAGTACTTC CASGGPAPQETQYF
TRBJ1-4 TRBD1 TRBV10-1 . TGCGCCAGCAGCGCATCCGGGACAGGGGACGAAAAACTGTTTTTT CASSASGTGDEKLFF
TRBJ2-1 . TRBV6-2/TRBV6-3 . TGTGCCAGCAGTCCGGCGACTTCCTACAATGAGCAGTTCTTC CASSPATSYNEQFF
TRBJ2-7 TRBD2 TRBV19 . TGTGCCAGTAGTATCGGACCCGGGACTAACTACGAGCAGTACTTC CASSIGPGTNYEQYF
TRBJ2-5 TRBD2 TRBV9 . TGTGCCAGCAGCGTTCTCCCCCTAGCGGGGGAAGAGACCCAGTACTTC CASSVLPLAGEETQYF
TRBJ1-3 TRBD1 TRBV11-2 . TGTGCCAGCAGCACCTTGACAGGGTCTGGAAACACCATATATTTT CASSTLTGSGNTIYF
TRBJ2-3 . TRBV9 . TGTGCCAGCAGCTTTTTTAGACAGGGCACAGATACGCAGTATTTT CASSFFRQGTDTQYF
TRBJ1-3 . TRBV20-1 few TGCAGTGCTAGTTCACCGATCTCTGGAAACACCATATATTTT CSASSPISGNTIYF
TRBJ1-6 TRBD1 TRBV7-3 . TGTGCCAGCGCCGGACAGGGGGATTCACCCCTCCACTTT CASAGQGDSPLHF
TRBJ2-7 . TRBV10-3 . TGTGCCATCAGTGAGGGAGGGTTCGCCTACGAGCAGTACTTC CAISEGGFAYEQYF
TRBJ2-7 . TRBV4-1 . TGCGCCAGCAGTCAAGATCCCGGGGGGCTACTCTACGAGCAGTACTTC CASSQDPGGLLYEQYF
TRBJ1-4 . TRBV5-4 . TGTGCCAGCAGCCGGGCGGCAGGCACGAATGAAAAACTGTTTTTT CASSRAAGTNEKLFF
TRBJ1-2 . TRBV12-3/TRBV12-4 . TGTGCCAGCAGCCGCGGCCCCGTCCCCGGCTACACCTTC CASSRGPVPGYTF
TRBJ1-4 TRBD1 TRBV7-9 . TGTGCCAGCAGCTTATTGTTAGGAGGGGGCGGTGAAAAACTGTTTTTT CASSLLLGGGGEKLFF
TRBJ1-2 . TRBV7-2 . TGTGCCAGCAGCCAACCGACAGCCAACTATGGCTACACCTTC CASSQPTANYGYTF
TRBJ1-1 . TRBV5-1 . TGCGCCAGCAGCCCCCCAGGGAACACTGAAGCTTTCTTT CASSPPGNTEAFF
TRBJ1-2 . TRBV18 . TGTGCCAGCTCACCTCAGGGATTGGGCTATGGCTACACCTTC CASSPQGLGYGYTF
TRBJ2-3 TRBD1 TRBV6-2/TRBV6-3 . TGTGCCAGCAGTGCTCCCCAGGGGGCGCCGGGAGATACGCAGTATTTT CASSAPQGAPGDTQYF
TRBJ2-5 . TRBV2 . TGTGCCAGCAATTTCGGCGGGGGCTGGGAGACCCAGTACTTC CASNFGGGWETQYF
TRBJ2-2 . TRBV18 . TGTGCCAGCTCACCAGACCTAACCGGGGAGCTGTTTTTT CASSPDLTGELFF